This T cell receptor beta chain was identified during a study of read filtering for tumor transcriptome and immune sequencing. This library used roughly 400 ng RNA and molecular barcoded adaptors spanning alpha/delta and beta/gamma chains. TCRdb re-analysed the reads in MiXCR, keeping a single row per CDR3 protein. The sample shows about 130,000 distinct CDR3 sequences, over 10% of them seen only once. This clonotype has ten or more counts. Losses at the gene ends were 5 bases for V and 7 bases for J; bases not matched to a gene: 10. There are 15 residues in the CDR3. The chain employs TRBV12-3 or TRBV12-4 and TRBJ2-7; 11 bases are a match to TRBD2. The sequenced material came from a population of CD138-negative cells sorted from bone marrow. This receptor was taken from a donor at least 40 years old with multiple myeloma. Here the CDR3 DNA reads TGTGCCAGCAGTGCTAGCGGGGGGATTAGGTGGGAGCAGTACTTC. Its protein is CASSASGGIRWEQYF.